This is a list of T cell receptor beta chains from one sample in a study of cytomegalovirus exposure and HLA in healthy donors. The repertoire was sequenced with immunoSEQ multiplex PCR; TCRdb's copy has only in-frame clones and lacks some. The table lists approximately 110,000 clones, roughly 70% of them singletons. Sequenced sample: PBMCs. These receptors were taken from a man in his forties or fifties in good health and CMV-seropositive. CDR3s include the opening cysteine and the closing phenylalanine or tryptophan. The D gene is left open where the match is weak. Part of the rows lack a size; the others show once, few, many or a class for expanded clones.

clone_size	d_call	j_call	v_call	cdr3_aa	cdr3_nt
few	-	TRBJ2-1	TRBV7-3	CASSSPPNRAPFADEQFF	TGTGCCAGCAGCTCCCCTCCCAACAGGGCCCCCTTCGCCGATGAGCAGTTCTTC
few	TRBD1	TRBJ2-7	TRBV9	CASSVGSTGVGEQYF	TGTGCCAGCAGCGTAGGGAGTACAGGGGTCGGAGAGCAGTACTTC
few	-	TRBJ2-1	TRBV12-2	CASRLGGTSGAYNEQFF	TGTGCAAGTCGCTTGGGGGGGACTAGCGGGGCATACAATGAGCAGTTCTTC
once	-	TRBJ1-2	TRBV28	CASSSVLSYGYTF	TGTGCCAGCAGTTCAGTCCTCTCCTATGGCTACACCTTC
-	-	TRBJ1-2	TRBV4-3	CASSQERGAANYGYTF	TGCGCCAGCAGCCAAGAACGGGGGGCAGCTAACTATGGCTACACCTTC
few	-	TRBJ1-5	TRBV29-1	CSVQEGGNQPQHF	TGCAGCGTTCAGGAGGGGGGGAATCAGCCCCAGCATTTT
once	-	TRBJ2-2	TRBV7-9	CASSLVPGRDPGELFF	TGTGCCAGCAGCTTAGTTCCAGGGCGGGACCCCGGGGAGCTGTTTTTT
-	TRBD2	TRBJ2-2	TRBV19	CASSPPGRDTGELFF	TGTGCCAGTAGTCCCCCGGGGAGGGACACCGGGGAGCTGTTTTTT
-	-	TRBJ2-3	TRBV7-2	CASKLRRTGVDTQYF	TGTGCCAGCAAGCTTAGGAGGACGGGGGTTGATACGCAGTATTTT
-	TRBD2	TRBJ2-5	TRBV7-9	CASSLGAGAFQETQYF	TGTGCCAGCAGCTTGGGAGCGGGAGCTTTCCAAGAGACCCAGTACTTC
-	TRBD1	TRBJ1-4	TRBV28	CASSAPDRGREKLFF	TGTGCCAGCAGTGCACCTGACAGGGGGCGGGAAAAACTGTTTTTT
-	-	TRBJ2-6	TRBV4-3	CASSQRRAGSGSGANVLTF	TGCGCCAGCAGCCAACGACGGGCGGGGTCAGGCTCTGGGGCCAACGTCCTGACTTTC
few	TRBD2	TRBJ2-1	TRBV4-1	CASSQPTSGRKNEQFF	TGCGCCAGCAGCCAACCCACTAGCGGGAGGAAAAATGAGCAGTTCTTC
-	-	TRBJ1-1	TRBV30	CAWSYSAEAFF	TGTGCCTGGAGTTATAGCGCTGAAGCTTTCTTT
-	TRBD1	TRBJ1-2	TRBV6-5	CASSPTGEAPYGYTF	TGTGCCAGCAGTCCAACAGGGGAGGCTCCTTATGGCTACACCTTC
-	TRBD1	TRBJ1-2	TRBV30	CAWSGGGDGYTF	TGTGCCTGGAGTGGAGGGGGCGATGGCTACACCTTC
-	TRBD1	TRBJ1-1	TRBV28	CASSSPYGTAVEAFF	TGTGCCAGCAGTTCACCATATGGGACAGCCGTTGAAGCTTTCTTT
-	-	TRBJ2-2	TRBV27	CASSLPVNTGELFF	TGTGCCAGCAGTTTACCAGTGAACACCGGGGAGCTGTTTTTT
few	-	TRBJ2-5	TRBV4-2	CASSQDQAQRQETQYF	TGTGCCAGCAGCCAAGATCAAGCCCAGCGTCAAGAGACCCAGTACTTC
-	TRBD1	TRBJ1-1	TRBV6-5	CASSYAGQGFTEAFF	TGTGCCAGCAGTTACGCGGGACAGGGGTTCACTGAAGCTTTCTTT
few	TRBD2	TRBJ2-5	TRBV29-1	CSVDSGRAGETQYF	TGCAGCGTTGATTCCGGGAGGGCCGGAGAGACCCAGTACTTC
-	-	TRBJ2-3	TRBV6-1	CASSRQTSTDTQYF	TGTGCCAGCAGCCGGCAGACTAGCACAGATACGCAGTATTTT
-	TRBD2	TRBJ2-1	TRBV4-3	CASSQLAGGYNEQFF	TGCGCCAGCAGCCAATTAGCGGGTGGTTACAATGAGCAGTTCTTC
few	-	TRBJ2-7	TRBV11-3	CASSLGGGNSYEQYF	TGTGCCAGCAGCTTGGGTGGGGGCAACTCCTACGAGCAGTACTTC
-	-	TRBJ2-2	TRBV25-1	CASSVSGGTGELFF	TGTGCCAGCAGTGTGAGTGGAGGAACCGGGGAGCTGTTTTTT
-	-	TRBJ2-2	TRBV7-9	CASSLSDTGELFF	TGTGCCAGCAGCTTAAGCGACACCGGGGAGCTGTTTTTT
few	TRBD2	TRBJ2-1	TRBV5-1	CASSSGQLAGGYEQFF	TGCGCCAGCAGCTCGGGGCAACTAGCGGGAGGGTATGAGCAGTTCTTC
-	TRBD2	TRBJ2-5	TRBV19	CASSPTSGVGETQYF	TGTGCCAGTAGTCCGACTAGCGGAGTGGGTGAGACCCAGTACTTC
-	-	TRBJ2-2	TRBV5-1	CASRADYTGELFF	TGCGCCAGCCGAGCAGACTACACCGGGGAGCTGTTTTTT
-	-	TRBJ2-5	TRBV6-5	CASFDPGNQETQYF	TGTGCCAGCTTCGATCCGGGAAATCAAGAGACCCAGTACTTC
-	-	TRBJ1-2	TRBV28	CASSLDTGYTF	TGTGCCAGCAGTTTGGACACGGGCTACACCTTC
once	TRBD1	TRBJ1-5	TRBV6-5	CASSSGQGVNQPQHF	TGTGCCAGCAGTTCGGGACAGGGGGTCAATCAGCCCCAGCATTTT
few	TRBD1	TRBJ1-1	TRBV19	CASSMGQGIIYTEAFF	TGTGCCAGTAGTATGGGACAGGGTATTATATACACTGAAGCTTTCTTT
-	-	TRBJ2-1	TRBV9	CASSETPDLTNEQFF	TGTGCCAGCAGCGAGACCCCCGACTTGACCAATGAGCAGTTCTTC
-	-	TRBJ2-1	TRBV30	CAWSVRSGDNEQFF	TGTGCCTGGAGTGTACGCTCAGGGGATAATGAGCAGTTCTTC
-	-	TRBJ1-2	TRBV6-5	CASSYSGGGGYTF	TGTGCCAGCAGTTATTCGGGGGGCGGTGGCTACACCTTC
-	-	TRBJ2-1	TRBV6-5	CASSYSLDSRNEQFF	TGTGCCAGCAGTTACTCACTCGACTCCCGGAATGAGCAGTTCTTC
-	-	TRBJ2-5	TRBV5-6	CASSSRSRGETQYF	TGTGCCAGCAGCTCTCGCAGTCGGGGAGAGACCCAGTACTTC
-	-	TRBJ1-5	TRBV5-1	CASSLEGNSNQPQHF	TGCGCCAGCAGCTTAGAGGGCAATAGCAATCAGCCCCAGCATTTT
-	-	TRBJ1-5	TRBV6-6	CASSLRRGASNQPQHF	TGTGCCAGCAGCTTACGTCGGGGGGCCAGCAATCAGCCCCAGCATTTT
-	TRBD2	TRBJ2-3	TRBV9	CASSADKLAGGADTQYF	TGTGCCAGCAGCGCTGATAAACTAGCGGGGGGGGCAGATACGCAGTATTTT
few	-	TRBJ1-1	TRBV13	CASSLIGCKWAIEAFF	TGTGCCAGCAGCTTAATAGGTTGTAAGTGGGCCATTGAAGCTTTCTTT
-	TRBD1	TRBJ1-2	TRBV9	CASSASDRRRYGYTF	TGTGCCAGCAGCGCCTCGGACAGGCGACGCTATGGCTACACCTTC
once	TRBD1	TRBJ1-1	TRBV4-1	CASSQYTGADTEAFF	TGCGCCAGCAGCCAATACACAGGGGCGGATACTGAAGCTTTCTTT
-	TRBD1	TRBJ2-3	TRBV7-2	CASSLDRVEDTQYF	TGTGCCAGCAGCCTCGACAGGGTTGAAGATACGCAGTATTTT
-	-	TRBJ1-2	TRBV4-1	CASSQVGQSGYTF	TGCGCCAGCAGCCAAGTTGGGCAATCTGGCTACACCTTC
-	-	TRBJ2-2	TRBV6-5	CASVAANTGELFF	TGTGCCAGCGTTGCGGCGAACACCGGGGAGCTGTTTTTT
-	TRBD2	TRBJ2-3	TRBV7-9	CASSLGTSGYTQYF	TGTGCCAGCAGCTTGGGGACTAGCGGCTATACGCAGTATTTT
-	TRBD2	TRBJ2-2	TRBV4-2	CASSPEPAGDINTGELFF	TGTGCCAGCAGCCCGGAACCCGCGGGAGATATAAACACCGGGGAGCTGTTTTTT
once	-	TRBJ1-3	TRBV2	CASTSSGNTIYF	TGTGCCAGCACTTCAAGCGGAAACACCATATATTTT